The clone carrying this TCR beta chain came up a few times. A single record per CDR3 protein comes from TCRdb applying MiXCR to the RT-PCR reads. The sample records about 150,000 distinct CDR3 sequences, about a third being singletons. Trimming took 6 bases from V and 5 from J; bases not matched to a gene: 4. Germline V CDR1 and CDR2: SQVTM, ANQGSEA. The CDR3 loop spans 12 amino acids. This sample is part of a study of patients and donors after allogeneic stem cell transplantation. The clonotype comes from a human donor who was either an allogeneic HSCT recipient or a stem cell or donor lymphocyte infusion donor (not recorded which). It is not recorded whose cells these are; they may come from a transplant donor. Sample: blood, either unsorted or a sorted T cell fraction (not recorded which). The J gene is TRBJ2-5, the V gene TRBV29-1; 9 positions agree with TRBD2. CDR3 sequence: CSVAGGRETQYF. In DNA, the CDR3 is TGCAGCGTCGCGGGGGGGAGGGAGACCCAGTACTTC. Variable domain in full (rest from reference TRBV29-1 and TRBJ2-5): SAVISQKPSRDICQRGTSLTIQCQVDSQVTMMFWYRQQPGQSLTLIATANQGSEATYESGFVIDKFPISRPNLTFSTLTVSNMSPEDSSIYLCSVAGGRETQYFGPGTRLLVL.